The clone carrying this T cell receptor beta chain occurred a few times. Its antigen remains unknown. Using RNA transcripts as the source, TCR beta CDR3 regions were amplified. In the first-round RT-PCR of the TCR CDR3, the HTBI primer set was used. TCRdb recomputed calls from the multiplex PCR reads with MiXCR, one row per CDR3 protein. Here the sample spans some 460,000 distinct CDR3 sequences, 15% to 17% being singletons. This entry comes from a study of T cells in Graves' hyperthyroidism and ophthalmopathy. Study conclusions and caveats: Appearing also in blood were most of the thyroid clonotypes expanded above 0.001.

Absent ophthalmopathy progression within 18 months defined stable Graves' hyperthyroidism. Diagnostic decisions used clinical symptoms, serum thyroxine and TRAb, thyroid ultrasound and orbital computed tomography. V shed 5 bases and J 7 bases; nucleotides not matched to a gene: 8. This CDR3 is built from 15 residues. J is TRBJ1-6 and V is TRBV12-3 or TRBV12-4; 7 bases fit TRBD1. The sequenced sample consisted of blood. The sequence derives from a woman under 30 with Graves' hyperthyroidism. The CDR3 region is CASSPTGSLNSPLHF. The CDR3 region has the DNA TGTGCCAGCAGTCCGACAGGGTCGTTGAATTCACCCCTCCACTTT.